What follows are 23 T cell receptor beta chains derived from one specimen sequenced in a study of T cell responses to AZD1222 COVID-19 vaccine (dated by TCRdb to about 2021). The meaning of the sample's time point label: about 28 days (+/-7) after the second vaccine dose. Libraries were prepared through the immunoSEQ multiplex PCR assay. TCRdb mirrors the immuneACCESS table, restricted to in-frame sequences. Some clones are absent from its copies; in checked studies, under half trace to an unresolved V gene, and the reason for the others is unknown. For this sample the table gives some 99,000 clones, of which 88% were detected only once. 16% of the sample comes from the top ten. This sample comprised peripheral blood, obtained 28 days after the second AZD1222 dose. These receptors were collected from an adult who received the AZD1222 COVID-19 vaccine.

The chain joins TRBV10-1 to TRBJ2-5; 14 bases are shared with TRBD2. The V and J ends lost 1 base and 3 bases, in that order; junction bases with no gene match: 4. CDR3 length: 17 amino acids. Per germline, CDR1 WNHNN and CDR2 SYGVQD (reference sequence). The chain's CDR3 is CASSEFVTSGREETQYF. The DNA for the CDR3 is TGCGCCAGCAGTGAGTTCGTGACTAGCGGGAGGGAAGAGACCCAGTACTTC.

V is TRBV19 and J is TRBJ2-2; maybe TRBD2 (6 bases). Germline CDR1 and CDR2: LNHDA and SQIVND (reference sequence). The CDR3 contains 15 residues. The V and J ends lost 4 bases and 4 bases respectively, with 13 bases between them. DNA of the CDR3: TGTGCCAGTAGTAGAGGGCTGGGGGGCACCGGGGAGCTGTTTTTT. Its translation is CASSRGLGGTGELFF.

This chain uses TRBV11-2 with TRBJ1-2; possible D gene TRBD1, 6 bases. Deletions cut 3 bases from V and 2 bases from J, with 7 bases between. CDR1 SGHAT and CDR2 FQNNGV come from the germline V gene. The CDR3 runs 13 residues. CDR3 in DNA: TGTGCCAGCAGCTTTCAGGGGAACTATGGCTACACCTTC. As protein: CASSFQGNYGYTF.

Concerning this clone itself: The sample carries other DNA sequences with the same CDR3. In nucleotides, the CDR3 is TGTGCCAGCACTCCCAGAAGCGTAGAGACCCAGTACTTC. Protein product: CASTPRSVETQYF. V gene TRBV6-5 combines with J gene TRBJ2-5; D unclear. The V gene's germline CDR1 is MNHEY and CDR2 SVGAGI. This CDR3 is built from 13 residues. V lost 7 bases and J lost 4, with 13 bases in between.

The V and J genes are TRBV6-2 or TRBV6-3 and TRBJ2-1; weak D call: TRBD1 (6 bases). V dropped 2 bases and J dropped 4 bases, with 9 bases sitting between them. The CDR3 sequence is 14 residues long. The germline gives CDR1 MNHEY, CDR2 SVGEGT. The CDR3 spells CASSYGTLYNEQFF. In nucleotides, the CDR3 is TGTGCCAGCAGTTACGGGACACTTTACAATGAGCAGTTCTTC.

The rearrangement joins TRBV28 to TRBJ1-1; 9 positions match TRBD1. CDR1 and CDR2 (germline): MDHEN, SYDVKM. With V trimmed by 7 bases and J by 5 bases, 8 bases remained unmatched. The CDR3 runs 14 residues. This chain's CDR3 is CASNLDRGATEAFF. CDR3 DNA sequence: TGTGCCAGCAACCTAGACAGGGGGGCTACTGAAGCTTTCTTT.

This chain uses TRBV19 with TRBJ2-5; 8 bases are a match to TRBD1. Germline CDR1 is LNHDA and CDR2 is SQIVND (reference sequence). J gave up 5 bases and V 11 bases, and 13 bases lay outside the gene matches. The CDR3 is made up of 14 amino acids. The CDR3, as DNA: TGTGCCGCTAGTAGTCGACAGGGGAGCGAGACCCAGTACTTC. This encodes CAASSRQGSETQYF.

The chain combines TRBV6-7 with TRBJ2-7; 11 bases align to TRBD2. TRBV6-7 is labeled an ORF, and its function is uncertain. V gave up 3 bases and J gave up 3 bases; unmatched junction bases: 7. The length of the CDR3 is 16 residues. The CDR3 DNA is TGTGCCAGCAGTTATTGGGGACTAGCGGAAGGCTACGAGCAGTACTTC. Protein sequence: CASSYWGLAEGYEQYF.

The V and J genes are TRBV6-6 and TRBJ1-1; D is perhaps TRBD1 (5 bases). Germline V gives CDR1 MNHNY, CDR2 SVGAGI (reference sequence). This CDR3 has 15 residues. The V end was cut by 2 bases, the J end by 4 bases, with 14 bases between. The CDR3 loop reads CASSYGGAEVTEAFF. The CDR3, as DNA: TGTGCCAGCAGTTACGGAGGGGCAGAGGTCACTGAAGCTTTCTTT.

The chain is built from TRBV5-4 and TRBJ1-4, with a possible D match to TRBD1 (5 bases). The germline CDR1 and CDR2 sequences are SGHNT and YYREEE (reference sequence). V lost 4 bases and J lost 4, with 8 bases in between. The CDR3 is 13 residues long. In DNA form, the CDR3 reads TGTGCCAGCAGCGCCCAGGGTAATGAAAAACTGTTTTTT. Its protein is CASSAQGNEKLFF.

The chain combines TRBV4-2 with TRBJ2-7, with a weak D call TRBD1 (5 bases). The CDR3 has 12 amino acids. CDR1 LGHNA and CDR2 YNFKEQ come from the germline V gene. With 4 bases removed from V and 8 bases from J, the gap between germline ends came to 12 bases. The CDR3 DNA sequence: TGTGCCAGCAGCCCAGACAGATACAAGCAGTACTTC. This translates into CASSPDRYKQYF.

The rearrangement joins TRBV3-1 (or the pseudogene TRBV3-2) to TRBJ1-3; 12 bases match TRBD1. V gave up 5 bases and J gave up 5 bases; unmatched junction bases: 4. The germline V gene encodes CDR1 LGHDT and CDR2 YNNKEL (reference sequence). The CDR3 sequence is 15 residues long. CDR3 DNA sequence: TGTGCCAGCAGCGGGGGGACAGGGGGCAGAAACACCATATATTTT. Its translation is CASSGGTGGRNTIYF.

In this sample, this clone turned up once. This chain connects TRBV19 to TRBJ2-5, with a tentative D call TRBD1 (6 bases). This CDR3 is 13 amino acids long. Trimming took 5 bases from V and 5 from J, leaving 12 bases between them. Per the germline V gene, CDR1 is LNHDA and CDR2 is SQIVND (reference sequence). The CDR3 sequence: CASSGGGMETQYF. The CDR3 DNA reads TGTGCCAGTAGTGGTGGGGGCATGGAGACCCAGTACTTC. Full variable domain (remainder filled in from reference TRBV19 and TRBJ2-5): DGGITQSPKYLFRKEGQNVTLSCEQNLNHDAMYWYRQDPGQGLRLIYYSQIVNDFQKGDIAEGYSVSREKKESFPLTVTSAQKNPTAFYLCASSGGGMETQYFGPGTRLLVL.

This chain connects TRBV12-3 or TRBV12-4 to TRBJ2-7, with D perhaps TRBD1 (5 bases). The CDR3 is 13 amino acids. Trimming removed 5 bases at V and 3 bases at J, with 11 bases between. The CDR3 bases are TGTGCCAGCAGTCCAGGACAAGACTACGAGCAGTACTTC. It translates to CASSPGQDYEQYF.

The chain has TRBV19 and TRBJ1-5; no reliable D call. Germline-derived CDR1 and CDR2 are LNHDA and SQIVND (reference sequence). CDR3 length: 15 residues. V was shortened by 7 bases and J by 0 bases, with 13 bases between the two germline ends. The CDR3 DNA follows: TGTGCCAGTAAATCCGCTACCGATAGCAATCAGCCCCAGCATTTT. It encodes CASKSATDSNQPQHF.

V usage is TRBV3-1 (or the pseudogene TRBV3-2) and J usage is TRBJ2-7, with D unclear. In germline, CDR1 is LGHDT, CDR2 YNNKEL (reference sequence). The CDR3 spans 14 residues. The V and J ends lost 1 base and 0 bases respectively, with 7 bases between them. The CDR3, as DNA: TGTGCCAGCAGCCAAGTGAGTAGCTCCTACGAGCAGTACTTC. Translated, it gives CASSQVSSSYEQYF.

The gene calls are TRBV10-3 and TRBJ2-5; D may correspond to TRBD1 or TRBD2 (5 bases each). CDR1 is ENHRY, CDR2 SYGVKD, per germline. The CDR3 spans 15 residues. V lost 4 bases and J 4 bases, leaving 16 bases between the germline ends. The CDR3 region has the DNA TGTGCCATCAGTGTTTCCTTGGGGGTCGTAGAGACCCAGTACTTC. Translation: CAISVSLGVVETQYF.

The CDR3 sequence: CASSLNNYNEQFF. The DNA of the CDR3 is TGTGCCAGCAGTTTGAACAACTACAATGAGCAGTTCTTC. The V gene is TRBV27, the J gene TRBJ2-1; no reliable D call. CDR3 size: 13 residues. From germline, CDR1 is MNHEY and CDR2 SMNVEV (reference sequence). Trimming removed 3 bases at V and 3 bases at J, with 6 bases between.

V and J are TRBV7-9 and TRBJ1-1; D call uncertain. Between the trimmed V and J ends, which lost 5 bases and 14 bases, there was a span of 21 bases. CDR3 length: 13 amino acids. Looked up from germline, CDR1 is SEHNR and CDR2 is FQNEAQ (reference sequence). CDR3 sequence (DNA): TGTGCCAGCAGCCTGGCAATCACGGAGAGAGAGTTCTTT. Translating gives CASSLAITEREFF.

V gene TRBV15 combines with J gene TRBJ2-5; TRBD2 agrees at 13 bases. Unmatched junction bases numbered 9, after V lost 0 bases and J lost 5 bases. Germline V gene sequence: CDR1 LNHNV, CDR2 YYDKDF (reference sequence). This CDR3 is 18 amino acids long. The CDR3 reads CATSRDLGTSGNGETQYF. As DNA, the CDR3 is TGTGCCACCAGCAGAGACCTCGGGACTAGCGGGAACGGGGAGACCCAGTACTTC.

The CDR3 is CASSLVADSYNEQFF. The CDR3 DNA reads as TGCGCCAGCAGCTTGGTAGCGGACTCCTACAATGAGCAGTTCTTC. The chain has TRBV5-1 and TRBJ2-1; the D gene is possibly TRBD2 (6 bases). Germline V lookup: CDR1 SGHRS, CDR2 YFSETQ. Trimming took 0 bases from V and 0 from J, leaving 7 bases between them. The CDR3 is 15 residues long.

The rearrangement joins TRBV5-1 to TRBJ2-7; D unresolved. CDR1 is SGHRS, CDR2 YFSETQ, per germline. CDR3 length equals 12 residues. Trimming left V 0 bases short and J 4 bases short, with 5 bases between. The CDR3 sequence: CASSLDQYEQYF. The CDR3 DNA sequence: TGCGCCAGCAGCTTGGATCAGTACGAGCAGTACTTC.

The V call is TRBV27, the J call TRBJ1-3; no definite D call. Germline CDR1 reads MNHEY; CDR2 reads SMNVEV (reference sequence). The CDR3 contains 15 residues. The V and J ends lost 2 bases and 2 bases respectively, with 10 bases between them. The DNA of the CDR3 is TGTGCCAGCAGTTTAGCTGGCCAGGCTGGAAACACCATATATTTT. Protein: CASSLAGQAGNTIYF.